These T cell receptor beta chains were read from a single sample in a study of T cell changes during pregnancy in multiple sclerosis. TCRdb's table, derived via immunoSEQ multiplex PCR, lists solely in-frame clones and lacks some. This table holds about 60,000 clones, roughly 93% found once. Sample: CD8+ T cells from peripheral blood mononuclear cells, taken in the second trimester of pregnancy. These receptor sequences come from a female donor with multiple sclerosis, enrolled in a pregnancy study. CDR3s include the opening cysteine and the closing phenylalanine or tryptophan. The D gene is left open where the match is weak. Rows may omit the clone size; those that give it use once, few, many or a size class.

TRBV7-9	NA	TRBD1	TRBJ1-2	TGTGCCAGCAGCCCAGGGGGGACTAGTAACTATGGCTACACCTTC	CASSPGGTSNYGYTF
TRBV9	NA	TRBD2	TRBJ2-3	TGTGCCAGCAGCCCCGGGACTAGCGGGCCAGATACGCAGTATTTT	CASSPGTSGPDTQYF
TRBV27	once	TRBD1	TRBJ1-1	TGTGCCAGCAGTTTGGCAGGGGGTAACCCTGATGAAGCTTTCTTT	CASSLAGGNPDEAFF
TRBV19	NA	NA	TRBJ2-7	TGTGCCAGTAGTATTTTTTCCCCAGGACAGCCACGCTACGAGCAGTACTTC	CASSIFSPGQPRYEQYF
TRBV4-2	NA	TRBD1	TRBJ1-1	TGTGCCAGCAGCCAAGACAGGGGGGACACTGAAGCTTTCTTT	CASSQDRGDTEAFF
TRBV29-1	once	TRBD2	TRBJ2-2	TGCAGCGTGCCGGGACTAGCGGGGAACACCGGGGAGCTGTTTTTT	CSVPGLAGNTGELFF
TRBV27	NA	NA	TRBJ1-1	TGTGCCAGCAGTCACCCGGGACTTGAAGCTTTCTTT	CASSHPGLEAFF
TRBV4-1	NA	NA	TRBJ2-2	TGCGCCAGCAGCCTCGAATGGGCAGGCTATACCGGGGAGCTGTTTTTT	CASSLEWAGYTGELFF
TRBV4-1	NA	NA	TRBJ2-7	TGCGCCAGCAGCCAAGAAGGGGGAGTTGCCTACGAGCAGTACTTC	CASSQEGGVAYEQYF
TRBV9	NA	NA	TRBJ2-3	TGTGCCAGCAGCGCATCGAGGGGGGATACGCAGTATTTT	CASSASRGDTQYF
TRBV27	NA	TRBD1	TRBJ2-1	TGTGCCAGCAGTCCCTGGACAGGTTTCTATGAGCAGTTCTTC	CASSPWTGFYEQFF
TRBV14	NA	NA	TRBJ1-2	TGTGCCAGCAGCCTCGGGACTGCTTATGGCTACACCTTC	CASSLGTAYGYTF
TRBV7-9	NA	TRBD1	TRBJ1-1	TGTGCCAGCAGGGCCGGGACAGCCAACACTGAAGCTTTCTTT	CASRAGTANTEAFF
TRBV28	NA	NA	TRBJ2-7	TGTGCCAGCAGTCCCCGGCGTAGGAGCTCCTACGAGCAGTACTTC	CASSPRRRSSYEQYF